This T cell receptor (beta chain) was obtained from a study of regulatory T cells in long-lasting Graves disease. Deletions cut 5 bases from V and 1 base from J, with 11 bases between. CDR3 length: 14 residues. The V gene's germline CDR1 is LGHDT and CDR2 YNNKEL (reference sequence). The time point is: newly diagnosed GD, antithyroid drugs for less than 3 months. The authors made the TCR library using RNA they extracted from PBMCs. Building of the TCR beta libraries involved iRepertoire HTBI primers and Arm-PCR of CDR3 regions. TCRdb re-derived calls from the multiplex PCR reads in MiXCR, one entry per CDR3 protein. The sample has about 420,000 distinct CDR3 sequences; less than 20% are singletons. The data were also submitted as part of a second study, on T cells in Graves' hyperthyroidism and ophthalmopathy. That study reports: Blood held most thyroid clonotypes expanded above 0.001 frequency.

The origin of this receptor is a woman younger than 35 with Graves disease. V and J are TRBV3-1 and TRBJ2-5, with D possibly being TRBD2 (5 bases). Sequencing used peripheral blood mononuclear cells (PBMCs), obtained at new diagnosis, from a patient treated with antithyroid drugs. For the CDR3, the DNA is TGTGCCAGCAGCACCCGGACTGTCCAAGAGACCCAGTACTTC. It is translated as CASSTRTVQETQYF.